Reported below is one T cell receptor (beta chain). Its cognate antigen is unknown. The patients all showed relapse after autologous stem cell transplantation, while their brentuximab vedotin exposure varied. Patients showed best responses of complete response, partial response or progressive disease. Repertoires were generated with immunoSEQ multiplex PCR, while TCRdb's copy carries only in-frame clones and drops some. The sample includes 15,000 to 20,000 clones, 75% to 90% of them seen just once. The data belong to a study of PD-1 blockade in classical Hodgkin lymphoma. This CDR3 region has 15 residues. CDR1 is LNHDA, CDR2 SQIVND, per germline (reference sequence). V lost 2 bases, J lost 3 bases, and 13 bases lay in between. General study findings and limits: Baseline diversity was lower in partial responders and progressors than complete responders.

Sequenced material: peripheral blood mononuclear cells (PBMCs), taken at baseline. V and J are TRBV19 and TRBJ1-2; D remains unclear. The sequence came from a human donor with classical Hodgkin lymphoma. For the CDR3, the DNA is TGTGCCAGTAGTATACTCCTACAGCCCCACTATGGCTACACCTTC. Amino acids: CASSILLQPHYGYTF.